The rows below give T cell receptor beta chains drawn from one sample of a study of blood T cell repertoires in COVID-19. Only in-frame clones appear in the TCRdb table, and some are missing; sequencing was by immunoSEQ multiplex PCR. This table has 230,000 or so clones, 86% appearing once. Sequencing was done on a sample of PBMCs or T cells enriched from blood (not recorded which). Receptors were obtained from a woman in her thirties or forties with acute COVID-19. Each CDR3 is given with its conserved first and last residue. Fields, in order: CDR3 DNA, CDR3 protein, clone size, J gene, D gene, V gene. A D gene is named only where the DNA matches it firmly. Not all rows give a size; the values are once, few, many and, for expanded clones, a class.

cdr3_nt: TGTGCCAGCTCATCGGGGTACTTCGACACTGAAGCTTTCTTT
cdr3_aa: CASSSGYFDTEAFF
clone_size: .
j_call: TRBJ1-1
d_call: .
v_call: TRBV14

cdr3_nt: TGTGCCAGCAGCTCCCCGGGGGGATGGGAGAACCAAGAGACCCAGTACTTC
cdr3_aa: CASSSPGGWENQETQYF
clone_size: .
j_call: TRBJ2-5
d_call: TRBD2
v_call: TRBV7-8

cdr3_nt: TGTGCCTGGAGTGTACAGGGGGGCACAGATACGCAGTATTTT
cdr3_aa: CAWSVQGGTDTQYF
clone_size: .
j_call: TRBJ2-3
d_call: TRBD1
v_call: TRBV30

cdr3_nt: TGTGCCAGTAGTATAGATTTCGGGACAGGGTATGGCTACACCTTC
cdr3_aa: CASSIDFGTGYGYTF
clone_size: .
j_call: TRBJ1-2
d_call: TRBD1
v_call: TRBV19

cdr3_nt: TGTGCCATCCCCCCCGGCAGGGGGATCTACAATGAGCAGTTCTTC
cdr3_aa: CAIPPGRGIYNEQFF
clone_size: few
j_call: TRBJ2-1
d_call: TRBD1
v_call: TRBV27

cdr3_nt: TGTGCCAGCAGGAGCGGCGGGAAAGCTTTCTTT
cdr3_aa: CASRSGGKAFF
clone_size: .
j_call: TRBJ1-1
d_call: .
v_call: TRBV12-3/TRBV12-4

cdr3_nt: TGCGCCAGCAGCTTTCGACAGGGGAGTAATTCACCCCTCCACTTT
cdr3_aa: CASSFRQGSNSPLHF
clone_size: .
j_call: TRBJ1-6
d_call: TRBD1
v_call: TRBV5-1

cdr3_nt: TGTGCCAGCAGTTTTAGGGGTGCCGGCTACACCTTC
cdr3_aa: CASSFRGAGYTF
clone_size: few
j_call: TRBJ1-2
d_call: .
v_call: TRBV27

cdr3_nt: TGTGCCAGCTCACCGGGACTTCCTCCCTACGAGCAGTACTTC
cdr3_aa: CASSPGLPPYEQYF
clone_size: .
j_call: TRBJ2-7
d_call: .
v_call: TRBV18

cdr3_nt: TGTGCCAGCGGCTACAGGGTTGGAAACACCATATATTTT
cdr3_aa: CASGYRVGNTIYF
clone_size: .
j_call: TRBJ1-3
d_call: .
v_call: TRBV2

cdr3_nt: TGTGCCAGCAGCAAGGGGAGGGAAGATTCACCCCTCCACTTT
cdr3_aa: CASSKGREDSPLHF
clone_size: few
j_call: TRBJ1-6
d_call: .
v_call: TRBV21-1